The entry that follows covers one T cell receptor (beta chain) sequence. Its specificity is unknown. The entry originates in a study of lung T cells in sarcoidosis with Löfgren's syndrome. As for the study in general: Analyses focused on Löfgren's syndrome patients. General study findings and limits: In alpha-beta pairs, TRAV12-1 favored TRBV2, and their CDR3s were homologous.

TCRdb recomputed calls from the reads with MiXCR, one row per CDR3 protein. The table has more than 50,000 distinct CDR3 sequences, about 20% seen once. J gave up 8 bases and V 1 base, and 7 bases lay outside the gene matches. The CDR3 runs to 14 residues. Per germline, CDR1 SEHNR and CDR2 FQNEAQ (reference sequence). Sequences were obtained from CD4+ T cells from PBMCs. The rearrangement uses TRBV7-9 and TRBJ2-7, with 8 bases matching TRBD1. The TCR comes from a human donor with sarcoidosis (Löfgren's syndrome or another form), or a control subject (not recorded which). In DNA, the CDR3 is TGTGCCAGCAGCTTAGTGCAGGGGGCCGACAAGCAGTACTTC. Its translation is CASSLVQGADKQYF.